These 19 T cell receptor beta chains came from one sample sequenced in a study of human T cells and chemical hapten exposure. TCRdb itself ran the RACE reads through MiXCR, one entry per CDR3 protein. Of about 250,000 distinct CDR3 sequences in the sample, about 7.7% were seen once. Time point reported: pre-sensitization, week 0. Treatment given: therapeutic diphenylcyclopropenone sensitization with weekly scalp DPC. The input for sequencing was whole blood, taken in connection with sensitization to the hapten diphenylcyclopropenone (DPC). These receptors originate from a young man with alopecia areata. Some clones in this sample may be carry-over from other donors' samples.

There are a few counts of this clonotype. The rearrangement links TRBV9 to TRBJ2-3; no firm D call. This CDR3 has 14 amino acids. Germline assignment: CDR1 SGDLS and CDR2 YYNGEE. The V gene lost 0 bases and the J gene lost 3 bases, with 8 bases spanning the gap. This chain's CDR3 is CASSVVSGTDTQYF. For the CDR3, the DNA is TGTGCCAGCAGCGTAGTTTCCGGAACAGATACGCAGTATTTT.

This clonotype showed up just a few times. V is TRBV20-1 and J is TRBJ1-2; a possible D gene is TRBD1 (5 bases). The CDR3 spans 15 residues. The V gene lost 6 bases and the J gene lost 1 base, with 18 bases spanning the gap. Germline CDR1 DFQATT, CDR2 SNEGSKA (reference sequence). The CDR3 nucleotides are TGCAGTGCCTGGGCCCGGGACCGGCTTAACTATGGCTACACCTTC. Translation gives CSAWARDRLNYGYTF.

The gene calls are TRBV7-2 and TRBJ2-3, with unresolved D. The CDR3 runs 16 residues. CDR1 and CDR2 (germline): SGHTA, FQGNSA. Trimming took off 1 base at V and 2 bases at J, with 13 bases between the two ends. The DNA of the CDR3 is TGTGCCAGCAGCTTAGGGGCCAGCAGACTCACAGATACGCAGTATTTT. Its protein is CASSLGASRLTDTQYF.

This clonotype was seen a handful of times. This chain connects TRBV20-1 to TRBJ1-4; tentatively, D is TRBD1 (6 bases). CDR1 and CDR2 (germline): DFQATT, SNEGSKA (reference sequence). The CDR3 covers 15 residues. V lost 2 bases and J 0 bases, leaving 10 bases between the germline ends. The CDR3 DNA sequence: TGCAGTGCTAGATATAGGGGGACAACTAATGAAAAACTGTTTTTT. The encoded protein is CSARYRGTTNEKLFF.

This clonotype has just a few counts. This rearrangement joins TRBV11-2 to TRBJ2-7, with 7 nucleotides matching TRBD1. The CDR3 covers 13 residues. V was pared by 3 bases and J by 6 bases, with 5 bases of the junction left unmatched. Germline V gives CDR1 SGHAT, CDR2 FQNNGV. DNA for the CDR3: TGTGCCAGCAGCTTGACAGGGCCCGCCGAGCAGTACTTC. Its translation is CASSLTGPAEQYF. The whole variable domain, remainder taken from reference TRBV11-2 and TRBJ2-7, is EAGVAQSPRYKIIEKRQSVAFWCNPISGHATLYWYQQILGQGPKLLIQFQNNGVVDDSQLPKDRFSAERLKGVDSTLKIQPAKLEDSAVYLCASSLTGPAEQYFGPGTRLTVT.

The V gene is TRBV15, the J gene TRBJ2-3; TRBD2 agrees at 7 bases. The CDR3 length is 18 residues. Germline V lookup: CDR1 LNHNV, CDR2 YYDKDF (reference sequence). V trimming: 0 bases; J trimming: 5 bases; junction bases outside the gene matches: 14. Here the CDR3 DNA reads TGTGCCACCAGCAGAGATCTGGTGGGAGGGAAAGGATTAGATACGCAGTATTTT. It codes for CATSRDLVGGKGLDTQYF.

In this sample, this clonotype turned up a few times. This chain joins TRBV7-9 and TRBJ2-2; 7 bases are a match to TRBD2. Germline lookup yields CDR1 SEHNR and CDR2 FQNEAQ (reference sequence). Trimming at V came to 5 bases and at J to 9 bases, leaving 12 bases not matched to a gene. This CDR3 is 15 amino acids long. CDR3 sequence (DNA): TGTGCCAGCAGCCTCGGACTAGTGGACTTCTGGGAGCTGTTTTTT. It codes for CASSLGLVDFWELFF.

This clonotype showed up just a few times. The CDR3: CAISESGGETQYF. The CDR3 bases are TGTGCCATCAGTGAGTCGGGGGGAGAGACCCAGTACTTC. V and J are TRBV10-3 and TRBJ2-5; tentative D call: TRBD2 (6 bases). The CDR3 covers 13 residues. Trimming pared 0 bases from V and 4 bases from J, leaving 6 bases between. In germline, CDR1 is ENHRY, CDR2 SYGVKD.

This clonotype was counted many times. The V gene is TRBV29-1, the J gene TRBJ2-1; unclear D gene. The CDR3 totals 12 residues. V was trimmed by 2 bases and J by 8 bases, leaving 10 bases between them. The germline V gene has CDR1 SQVTM and CDR2 ANQGSEA. CDR3 in amino acids: CSVEILADEQFF. In DNA form, the CDR3 reads TGCAGCGTTGAAATTTTAGCTGATGAGCAGTTCTTC.

This clonotype occurred a few times. V usage is TRBV6-5 and J usage is TRBJ2-1, with 10 bases that match TRBD2. V was clipped by 6 bases and J by 7 bases; unmatched bases: 18. CDR3 length: 18 amino acids. Germline V gene data show CDR1 as MNHEY and CDR2 as SVGAGI. CDR3 in DNA: TGTGCCAGCAGCAACAGGCGCAGCGGGGGGGATTGGCGAAATGAGCAGTTCTTC. Its translation is CASSNRRSGGDWRNEQFF.

This clonotype has more than one count but fewer than ten. The V and J genes are TRBV29-1 and TRBJ2-1; D possibly matches TRBD1 or TRBD2 (5 bases each). This CDR3 is built from 12 residues. CDR1 and CDR2 from the germline V gene are SQVTM and ANQGSEA. V shed 7 bases and J shed 6 bases, with 13 bases lying between them. The CDR3 spells CSAERGGNEQFF. The CDR3 DNA is TGCAGCGCCGAGAGGGGCGGCAATGAGCAGTTCTTC.

This clonotype has at least ten counts. A junction end diverges from the germline sequence, so it may reflect a read error. This chain links TRBV3-1 with TRBJ2-7; TRBD1 is a possible D gene (5 bases). CDR3 length: 11 amino acids. CDR1 is LGHDT, CDR2 YNNKEL, per germline (reference sequence). The CDR3 nucleotides read TGTGCCAGCAGCAAGGGGATCTGGAGCAGCTTC. Its translation: CASSKGIWSSF.

In its sample, this clonotype was seen many times. The rearrangement links TRBV5-1 to TRBJ2-2; either TRBD1 or TRBD2 may fit D (5 bases each). The V gene lost 4 bases and the J gene lost 6 bases, with 19 bases spanning the gap. This CDR3 is built from 16 residues. In germline, CDR1 is SGHRS, CDR2 YFSETQ. The CDR3 sequence is CASSKGTSSSPGELFF. In DNA, the CDR3 is TGCGCCAGCAGCAAGGGGACGTCAAGTTCACCCGGGGAGCTGTTTTTT.

This clonotype was seen a handful of times. The J gene is TRBJ2-1, the V gene TRBV11-2, with 13 bases fitting TRBD2. V lost 4 bases to trimming and J lost 7 bases; unmatched junction nucleotides: 4. This CDR3 region has 15 residues. Germline assignment: CDR1 SGHAT and CDR2 FQNNGV. The CDR3 is CASSSTGLAGNEQFF. Here the CDR3 DNA reads TGTGCCAGCAGCTCGACGGGACTAGCGGGGAATGAGCAGTTCTTC.

This clonotype was counted only a few times. This chain joins TRBV6-1 and TRBJ1-5; D not resolved. In germline, CDR1 is MNHNS, CDR2 SASEGT. V lost 7 bases to trimming and J lost 2 bases, with 15 bases between them. The CDR3 has 15 residues. CDR3 residues: CASKEYGSGNQPQHF. For the CDR3, the DNA is TGTGCCAGCAAAGAATACGGGTCAGGCAATCAGCCCCAGCATTTT.

This clonotype has a handful of counts. This chain uses TRBV9 with TRBJ2-2, with TRBD2 matching 8 bases. The CDR3 length is 16 residues. Losses at the gene ends were 0 bases for V and 2 bases for J; bases not matched to a gene: 3. Germline CDR1 is SGDLS and CDR2 is YYNGEE. The chain's CDR3 is CASSVGGGLNTGELFF. Here the CDR3 DNA reads TGTGCCAGCAGCGTAGGCGGGGGGCTTAACACCGGGGAGCTGTTTTTT.

This clonotype came up many times. J is TRBJ2-3 and V is TRBV3-1, with 8 bases matching TRBD2. This CDR3 has 17 residues. V lost 4 bases to trimming and J lost 2 bases; unmatched junction nucleotides: 11. Germline loops: CDR1 LGHDT, CDR2 YNNKEL (reference sequence). In DNA form, the CDR3 reads TGTGCCAGCAGCCGAAGCGGGATAGCGGGGAACACAGATACGCAGTATTTT. Translated: CASSRSGIAGNTDTQYF.

In this sample, this clonotype turned up a few times. V usage is TRBV4-1 and J usage is TRBJ1-4; D unresolved. From germline, CDR1 is MGHRA and CDR2 YSYEKL. There are 15 residues in the CDR3. V lost 4 bases to trimming and J lost 6 bases, with 15 bases between them. CDR3 region: CASSRVMRQDEKLFF. The DNA for the CDR3 is TGCGCCAGCAGCCGAGTAATGAGGCAAGATGAAAAACTGTTTTTT.

This clonotype was found a few times. The J gene is TRBJ2-3, the V gene TRBV7-2; D is ambiguous. V was pared by 5 bases and J by 5 bases, with 17 bases between. Germline V gene data show CDR1 as SGHTA and CDR2 as FQGNSA. This CDR3 is built from 15 residues. The CDR3, as DNA: TGTGCCAGCAGCCCAAACGGGTTAGTGGTAGATACGCAGTATTTT. Translated, it gives CASSPNGLVVDTQYF.